What follows are 22 T cell receptor beta chains derived from one specimen sequenced in a study of T cell repertoires in cytomegalovirus infection. These receptors lack a known antigen. In TCRdb, the reads were re-called with MiXCR into one record per CDR3 protein. Of roughly 70,000 distinct CDR3 sequences listed, 20% are singletons. The input for sequencing was CD8+ T cells from cultured PBMCs, taken from culture after CMV antigen stimulation. These receptors were collected from a human donor in good health (CMV status not recorded). Some clones in this sample may be carry-over from other donors' samples.

The rearrangement joins TRBV12-3 or TRBV12-4 to TRBJ2-1, with D possibly being TRBD1 (6 bases). V lost 2 bases, J lost 4 bases, and 6 bases lay in between. The CDR3 has 13 residues. The CDR3 coding sequence is TGTGCCAGCAGTTTACAGGGGTACAATGAGCAGTTCTTC. It yields the protein CASSLQGYNEQFF.

The chain combines TRBV7-2 with TRBJ2-1; a possible D gene is TRBD2 (6 bases). The CDR3 loop spans 16 amino acids. Trimming took off 6 bases at V and 3 bases at J, with 18 bases between the two ends. Per the germline V gene, CDR1 is SGHTA and CDR2 is FQGNSA. CDR3 protein: CASSPWRGRNYNEQFF. CDR3 nucleotides: TGTGCCAGCAGTCCCTGGCGGGGTAGGAACTACAATGAGCAGTTCTTC.

V usage is TRBV5-8 and J usage is TRBJ2-7; 9 positions match TRBD2. The CDR3 contains 15 residues. The V gene's germline CDR1 is SGHTS and CDR2 YDEGEE. The V and J ends lost 0 bases and 2 bases, in that order; junction bases with no gene match: 3. CDR3 in amino acids: CASSLDPSGTYEQYF. CDR3 nucleotide sequence: TGTGCCAGCAGCTTGGATCCTAGCGGGACCTACGAGCAGTACTTC.

This clonotype was picked up a small number of times. The genes are TRBV7-2 and TRBJ1-5; 12 bases are shared with TRBD1. From germline, CDR1 is SGHTA and CDR2 FQGNSA. V trimming: 5 bases; J trimming: 6 bases; junction bases outside the gene matches: 8. The CDR3 contains 16 residues. CDR3 nucleotide sequence: TGTGCCAGCAGCCTAGGGGGACAGGGGGCTTTTCAGCCCCAGCATTTT. Its translation is CASSLGGQGAFQPQHF. Looking up the rest from reference TRBV7-2 and TRBJ1-5 gives the full variable domain: GAGVSQSPSNKVTEKGKDVELRCDPISGHTALYWYRQSLGQGLEFLIYFQGNSAPDKSGLPSDRFSAERTGGSVSTLTIQRTQQEDSAVYLCASSLGGQGAFQPQHFGDGTRLSIL.

This clonotype occurred a few times. The chain joins TRBV11-2 to TRBJ2-1, with TRBD2 matching over 8 bases. CDR1 is SGHAT, CDR2 FQNNGV, per germline. This CDR3 has 17 amino acids. With 3 bases clipped from V and 0 bases from J, the junction kept 7 bases outside the gene matches. The CDR3 region has the DNA TGTGCCAGCAGCTTGACAGCGGGGGCCCCCTCCTACAATGAGCAGTTCTTC. Residues: CASSLTAGAPSYNEQFF.

The CDR3 sequence is CASGLDPDSWTGENTEAFF. The DNA for the CDR3 is TGTGCTAGTGGTTTGGACCCAGACTCCTGGACAGGGGAGAACACTGAAGCTTTCTTT. The V and J genes are TRBV12-5 and TRBJ1-1; TRBD1 matches 9 bases. V trimming: 1 base; J trimming: 1 base; junction bases outside the gene matches: 13. Germline V gene sequence: CDR1 LGHNT, CDR2 FRNRAP. The CDR3 is 19 amino acids.

The rearrangement uses TRBV25-1 and TRBJ1-5; TRBD1 matches 8 bases. The CDR3 extends over 13 amino acids. Germline CDR1 and CDR2: MGHDK and SYGVNS. The junction had 2 bases not matched to a gene; V was cut back by 5 bases and J by 5 bases. Here the CDR3 DNA reads TGTGCCAGCAGTTGGACAGGGTATCAGCCCCAGCATTTT. This gives the protein CASSWTGYQPQHF.

V gene TRBV7-6 combines with J gene TRBJ1-6; D unresolved. The CDR3 covers 12 residues. CDR1 SGHVS and CDR2 FNYEAQ come from the germline V gene. Trimming took 6 bases from V and 14 from J, leaving 14 bases between them. CDR3 coding DNA: TGTGCCAGCAGTCCCGGGGTTCAGGCCCTCCACTTT. Its translation: CASSPGVQALHF.

This clonotype was counted a few times. In DNA form, the CDR3 reads TGTGCCAGCAGCGGGACAGGGGACAATGAGCAGTTCTTC. Residues: CASSGTGDNEQFF. This rearrangement joins TRBV9 to TRBJ2-1, with 9 bases that match TRBD1. Germline CDR1 is SGDLS and CDR2 is YYNGEE. J was trimmed by 5 bases and V by 3 bases; bases with no gene match: 0. The CDR3 is 13 amino acids.

The J gene is TRBJ2-5, the V gene TRBV6-6, with D tentatively TRBD1 or TRBD2 (5 bases each). Trimming took 7 bases from V and 5 from J, leaving 20 bases between them. The CDR3 runs to 15 residues. Germline CDR1 MNHNY, CDR2 SVGAGI (reference sequence). This CDR3 is CASNGAPLVGETQYF. The DNA for the CDR3 is TGTGCCAGCAACGGGGCCCCGCTGGTCGGGGAGACCCAGTACTTC.

This clonotype was seen only once. The genes are TRBV4-1 and TRBJ2-1; TRBD2 agrees at 8 bases. From germline, CDR1 is MGHRA and CDR2 YSYEKL. The CDR3 contains 15 residues. V dropped 6 bases and J dropped 6; count of bases not matched to a gene: 10. CDR3 nucleotide sequence: TGCGCCAGCAGTTTGGTACGGGGGGGCGGCAATGAGCAGTTCTTC. Amino acid sequence: CASSLVRGGGNEQFF.

The chain employs TRBV7-2 and TRBJ2-5, with D possibly TRBD1 on 6 matching bases. Trimming left V 0 bases short and J 6 bases short, with 20 bases between. This CDR3 has 17 residues. CDR1 and CDR2 from the germline V gene are SGHTA and FQGNSA. The CDR3 is CASSLATGDGLEKTQYF. As DNA, the CDR3 is TGTGCCAGCAGCTTAGCGACAGGAGATGGGCTCGAGAAGACCCAGTACTTC.

This clonotype was recorded a few times. This sequence joins TRBV19 and TRBJ2-1; the D gene is possibly TRBD1 (5 bases). Deletions cut 5 bases from V and 6 bases from J, with 11 bases between. This CDR3 comprises 13 residues. Germline CDR1 and CDR2: LNHDA and SQIVND (reference sequence). The CDR3 DNA sequence: TGTGCCAGTAGTCCGGACAATTTCAATGAGCAGTTCTTC. Translating gives CASSPDNFNEQFF. The full variable domain, its missing parts supplied by reference TRBV19 and TRBJ2-1, is DGGITQSPKYLFRKEGQNVTLSCEQNLNHDAMYWYRQDPGQGLRLIYYSQIVNDFQKGDIAEGYSVSREKKESFPLTVTSAQKNPTAFYLCASSPDNFNEQFFGPGTRLTVL.

The V and J genes are TRBV7-9 and TRBJ2-5; 7 nucleotides line up with TRBD2. V shed 5 bases and J 2 bases; nucleotides not matched to a gene: 11. The CDR3 has 16 amino acids. Germline loops: CDR1 SEHNR, CDR2 FQNEAQ (reference sequence). CDR3 in amino acids: CASSTNRGGRQETQYF. CDR3 nucleotide sequence: TGTGCCAGCAGCACTAATAGGGGAGGGCGACAAGAGACCCAGTACTTC.

J is TRBJ1-5 and V is TRBV12-3 or TRBV12-4; possibly TRBD1 for D (5 bases). The CDR3 is made up of 14 amino acids. V lost 7 bases and J 3 bases, leaving 13 bases between the germline ends. The CDR3: CASTPWGDNQPQHF. The CDR3, as DNA: TGTGCCAGCACCCCGTGGGGGGACAATCAGCCCCAGCATTTT.

The V call is TRBV6-1, the J call TRBJ2-1; D gene unclear. With 6 bases removed from V and 3 bases from J, the gap between germline ends came to 18 bases. The CDR3 length is 16 residues. CDR1 MNHNS and CDR2 SASEGT come from the germline V gene. The CDR3 nucleotides are TGTGCCAGCAGCTCGTTGGGCTATCCAAGCTACAATGAGCAGTTCTTC. Translated, it gives CASSSLGYPSYNEQFF.

This chain connects TRBV6-2 or TRBV6-3 to TRBJ2-5, with D perhaps TRBD1 (6 bases). This CDR3 is 16 amino acids long. Germline assignment: CDR1 MNHEY and CDR2 SVGEGT. The V and J ends lost 2 bases and 5 bases respectively, with 18 bases between them. The CDR3 DNA reads as TGTGCCAGCAGTTACCGGGACACGAGATTTACGGAGACCCAGTACTTC. It codes for CASSYRDTRFTETQYF.

This clonotype was counted once. A much larger clone differs from this one at a single base, so this may be a read error. V and J are TRBV7-2 and TRBJ2-1; 9 bases are shared with TRBD1. Germline V gene lookup returns CDR1 SGHTA and CDR2 FQGNSA. There are 14 residues in the CDR3. The ends lost 5 bases at V and 11 bases at J; junction bases unmatched: 10. The CDR3 reads CASSRGQGRAKQFF. CDR3 nucleotide sequence: TGTGCCAGCAGCCGGGGACAGGGAAGGGCTAAGCAGTTCTTC.

The chain is built from TRBV6-5 and TRBJ2-7; tentative D call: TRBD2 (6 bases). The CDR3 covers 13 residues. V dropped 6 bases and J dropped 3 bases, with 12 bases sitting between them. Looked up from germline, CDR1 is MNHEY and CDR2 is SVGAGI. The CDR3 DNA reads TGTGCCAGCAGCCCGAAGGAGGGCTACGAGCAGTACTTC. It codes for CASSPKEGYEQYF.

The V call is TRBV6-8, the J call TRBJ1-2; D perhaps matches TRBD1 (6 bases). CDR3 length equals 15 residues. From germline, CDR1 is MNHGY and CDR2 SAAAGT. V shed 0 bases and J shed 6 bases, with 14 bases lying between them. CDR3 loop: CASSYSGAGTNGYTF. CDR3 sequence (DNA): TGTGCCAGCAGTTACTCGGGGGCAGGGACTAATGGCTACACCTTC.

This clonotype came up a few times. V usage is TRBV2 and J usage is TRBJ2-5; TRBD2 matches at 9 bases. Germline trimming cut 3 bases from V and 3 bases from J; bases unmatched to any gene: 8. Germline V gene sequence: CDR1 SNHLY, CDR2 FYNNEI. CDR3 length: 16 residues. CDR3 sequence (DNA): TGTGCCAGCAGTGATTTTCAGCGGGGGGAGAAAGAGACCCAGTACTTC. It encodes CASSDFQRGEKETQYF.

The chain carries TRBV7-9 and TRBJ2-3; 8 bases map to TRBD2. The germline V gene encodes CDR1 SEHNR and CDR2 FQNEAQ (reference sequence). This CDR3 comprises 17 residues. With V trimmed by 4 bases and J by 1 base, 10 bases remained unmatched. CDR3 region: CASSSLSSGDRTDTQYF. Written as DNA, the CDR3 is TGTGCCAGCAGCTCCCTCAGTAGCGGGGATCGCACAGATACGCAGTATTTT.